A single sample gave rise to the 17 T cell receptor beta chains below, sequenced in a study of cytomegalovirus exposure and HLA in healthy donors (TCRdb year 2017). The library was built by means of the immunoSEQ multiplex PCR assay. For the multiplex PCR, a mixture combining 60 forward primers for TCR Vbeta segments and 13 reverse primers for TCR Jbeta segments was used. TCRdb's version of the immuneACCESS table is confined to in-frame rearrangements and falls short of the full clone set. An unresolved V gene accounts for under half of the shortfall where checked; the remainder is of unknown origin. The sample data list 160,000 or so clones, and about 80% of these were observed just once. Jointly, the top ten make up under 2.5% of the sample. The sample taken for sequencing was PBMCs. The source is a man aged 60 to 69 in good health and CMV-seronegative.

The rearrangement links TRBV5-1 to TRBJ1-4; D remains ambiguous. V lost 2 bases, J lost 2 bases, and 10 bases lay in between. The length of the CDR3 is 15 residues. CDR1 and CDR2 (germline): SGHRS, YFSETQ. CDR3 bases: TGCGCCAGCAGCTTTCAGTCTGGTACTAATGAAAAACTGTTTTTT. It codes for CASSFQSGTNEKLFF.

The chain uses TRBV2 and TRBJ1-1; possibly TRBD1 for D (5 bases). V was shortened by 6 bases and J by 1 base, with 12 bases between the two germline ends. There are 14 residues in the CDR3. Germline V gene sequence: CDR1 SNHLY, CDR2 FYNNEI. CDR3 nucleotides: TGTGCCAGCAGCCTTGACAGAACGAACACTGAAGCTTTCTTT. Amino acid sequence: CASSLDRTNTEAFF.

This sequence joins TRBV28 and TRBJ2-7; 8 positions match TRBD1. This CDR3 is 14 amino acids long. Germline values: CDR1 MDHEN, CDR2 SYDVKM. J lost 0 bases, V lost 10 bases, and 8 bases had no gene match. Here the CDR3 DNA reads TGTGCCACCGGGGACAGGCCCTTCTCCTACGAGCAGTACTTC. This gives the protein CATGDRPFSYEQYF.

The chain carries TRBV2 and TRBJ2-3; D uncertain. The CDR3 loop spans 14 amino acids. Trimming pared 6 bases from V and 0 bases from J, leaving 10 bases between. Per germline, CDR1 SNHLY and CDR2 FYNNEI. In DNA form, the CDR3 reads TGTGCCAGCAGGACTGATTCTAGCACAGATACGCAGTATTTT. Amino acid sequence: CASRTDSSTDTQYF. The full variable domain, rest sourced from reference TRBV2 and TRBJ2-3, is EPEVTQTPSHQVTQMGQEVILRCVPISNHLYFYWYRQILGQKVEFLVSFYNNEISEKSEIFDDQFSVERPDGSNFTLKIRSTKLEDSAMYFCASRTDSSTDTQYFGPGTRLTVL.

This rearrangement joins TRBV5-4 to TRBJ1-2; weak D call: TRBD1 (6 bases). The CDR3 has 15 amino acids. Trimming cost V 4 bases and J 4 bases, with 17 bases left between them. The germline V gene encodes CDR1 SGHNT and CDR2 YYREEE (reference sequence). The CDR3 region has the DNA TGTGCCAGCAGCACAGAACGACAGGCACTCTATGGCTACACCTTC. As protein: CASSTERQALYGYTF. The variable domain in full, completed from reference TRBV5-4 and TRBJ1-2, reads ETGVTQSPTHLIKTRGQQVTLRCSSQSGHNTVSWYQQALGQGPQFIFQYYREEENGRGNFPPRFSGLQFPNYSSELNVNALELDDSALYLCASSTERQALYGYTFGSGTRLTVV.

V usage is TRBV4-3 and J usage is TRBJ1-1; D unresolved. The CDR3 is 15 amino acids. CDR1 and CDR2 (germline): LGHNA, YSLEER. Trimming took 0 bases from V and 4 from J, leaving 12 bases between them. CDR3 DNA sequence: TGCGCCAGCAGCCAAGAAGGCGGGTTGAGCACTGAAGCTTTCTTT. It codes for CASSQEGGLSTEAFF.

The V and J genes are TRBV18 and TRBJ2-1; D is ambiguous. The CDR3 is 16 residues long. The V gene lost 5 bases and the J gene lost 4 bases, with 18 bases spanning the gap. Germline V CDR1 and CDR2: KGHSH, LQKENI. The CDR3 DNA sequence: TGTGCCAGCTCAGCTATGACACCTGCCATTTACAATGAGCAGTTCTTC. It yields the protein CASSAMTPAIYNEQFF. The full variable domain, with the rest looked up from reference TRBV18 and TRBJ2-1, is NAGVMQNPRHLVRRRGQEARLRCSPMKGHSHVYWYRQLPEEGLKFMVYLQKENIIDESGMPKERFSAEFPKEGPSILRIQQVVRGDSAAYFCASSAMTPAIYNEQFFGPGTRLTVL.

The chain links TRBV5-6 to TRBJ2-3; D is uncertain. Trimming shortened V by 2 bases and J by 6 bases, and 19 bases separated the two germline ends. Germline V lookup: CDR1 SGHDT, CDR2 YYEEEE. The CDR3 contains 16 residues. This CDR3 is CASSFDVRSFGDTQYF. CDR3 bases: TGTGCCAGCAGCTTCGACGTGCGTTCGTTCGGGGATACGCAGTATTTT.

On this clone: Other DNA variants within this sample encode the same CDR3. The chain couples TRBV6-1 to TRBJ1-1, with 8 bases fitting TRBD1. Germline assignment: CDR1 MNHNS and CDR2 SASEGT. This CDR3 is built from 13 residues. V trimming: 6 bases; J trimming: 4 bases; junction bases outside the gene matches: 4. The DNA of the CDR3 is TGTGCCAGCAGAGACAGGGGCGGCACTGAAGCTTTCTTT. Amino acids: CASRDRGGTEAFF.

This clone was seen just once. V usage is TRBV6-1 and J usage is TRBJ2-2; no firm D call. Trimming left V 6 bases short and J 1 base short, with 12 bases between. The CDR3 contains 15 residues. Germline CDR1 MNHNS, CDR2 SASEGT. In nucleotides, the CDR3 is TGTGCCAGCAGCACTCGGGTCGGGAACACCGGGGAGCTGTTTTTT. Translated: CASSTRVGNTGELFF.

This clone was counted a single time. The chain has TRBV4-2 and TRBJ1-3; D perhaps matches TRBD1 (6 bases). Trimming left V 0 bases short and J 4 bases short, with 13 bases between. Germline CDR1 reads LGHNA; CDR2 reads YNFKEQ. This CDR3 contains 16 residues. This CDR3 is CASSQETGGAGNTIYF. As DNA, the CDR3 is TGTGCCAGCAGCCAAGAAACGGGGGGCGCGGGAAACACCATATATTTT.

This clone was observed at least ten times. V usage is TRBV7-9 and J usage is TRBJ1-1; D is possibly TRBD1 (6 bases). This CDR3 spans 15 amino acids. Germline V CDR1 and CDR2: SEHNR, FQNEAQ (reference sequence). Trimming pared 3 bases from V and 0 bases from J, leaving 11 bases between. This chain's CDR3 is CASSFWDTLNTEAFF. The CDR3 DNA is TGTGCCAGCAGCTTTTGGGACACCTTGAACACTGAAGCTTTCTTT.

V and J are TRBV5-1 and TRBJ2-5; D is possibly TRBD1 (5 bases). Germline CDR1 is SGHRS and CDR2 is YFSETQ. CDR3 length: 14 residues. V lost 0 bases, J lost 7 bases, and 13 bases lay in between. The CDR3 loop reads CASSLDPGRRTQYF. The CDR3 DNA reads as TGCGCCAGCAGCTTGGATCCAGGGCGTAGGACCCAGTACTTC.

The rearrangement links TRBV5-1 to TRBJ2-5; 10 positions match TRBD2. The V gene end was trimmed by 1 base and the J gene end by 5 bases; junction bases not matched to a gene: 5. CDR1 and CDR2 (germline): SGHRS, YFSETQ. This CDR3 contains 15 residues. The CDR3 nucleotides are TGCGCCAGCAGCTTGACTAGCGGGGATGGGGAGACCCAGTACTTC. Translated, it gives CASSLTSGDGETQYF.

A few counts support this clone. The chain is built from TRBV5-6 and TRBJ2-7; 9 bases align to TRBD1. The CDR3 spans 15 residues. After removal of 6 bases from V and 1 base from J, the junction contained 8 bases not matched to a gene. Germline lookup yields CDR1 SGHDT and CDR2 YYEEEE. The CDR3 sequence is CASTGQGPASYEQYF. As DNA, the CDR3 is TGTGCCAGCACCGGACAGGGGCCAGCATCCTACGAGCAGTACTTC.

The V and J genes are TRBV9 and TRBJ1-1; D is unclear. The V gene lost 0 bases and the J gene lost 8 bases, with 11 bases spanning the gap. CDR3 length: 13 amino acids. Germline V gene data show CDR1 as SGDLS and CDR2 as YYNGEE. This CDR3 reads CASSVEGVREAFF. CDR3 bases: TGTGCCAGCAGCGTAGAGGGAGTCAGGGAAGCTTTCTTT.

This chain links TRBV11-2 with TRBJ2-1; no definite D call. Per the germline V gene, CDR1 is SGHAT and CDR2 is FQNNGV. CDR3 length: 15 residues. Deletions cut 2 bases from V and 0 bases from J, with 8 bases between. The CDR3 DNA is TGTGCCAGCAGCTTATCGCCGGGCTCCTACAATGAGCAGTTCTTC. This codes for CASSLSPGSYNEQFF. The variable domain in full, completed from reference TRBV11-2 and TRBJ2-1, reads EAGVAQSPRYKIIEKRQSVAFWCNPISGHATLYWYQQILGQGPKLLIQFQNNGVVDDSQLPKDRFSAERLKGVDSTLKIQPAKLEDSAVYLCASSLSPGSYNEQFFGPGTRLTVL.